The clone carrying this T cell receptor (beta chain) was recorded only once. The data are from a study of blood T cell repertoires in COVID-19. Across the whole study: Donors in the United States, Italy and Spain gave samples during acute or convalescent COVID-19.

Germline trimming cut 7 bases from V and 3 bases from J; bases unmatched to any gene: 7. Germline V gene lookup returns CDR1 MNHEY and CDR2 SVGEGT. This CDR3 contains 15 residues. Generated by immunoSEQ multiplex PCR, the TCRdb table keeps only in-frame clones and is missing some. The sample lists fewer than 120,000 clones, roughly four fifths seen once, with approximately 17% in the top ten. The TCR sequence derives from a woman aged 55-69 years with acute or convalescent COVID-19. What was sequenced was peripheral blood. The chain recombines TRBV6-2 or TRBV6-3 with TRBJ1-5, with 9 bases matching TRBD1. CDR3 region: CASTPTGGLNQPQHF. The CDR3 DNA reads as TGTGCCAGCACCCCGACAGGGGGGCTCAATCAGCCCCAGCATTTT.